This T cell receptor (beta chain) was profiled in a study of beta chain features in type 1 diabetes. The wider study: No age, gender or cell yield differences were seen between patients and healthy donors. General study findings and limits: Although PCR might favor shorter templates, it would do so equally in patients and controls. The study found fewer insertions and more deletions at VDJ junctions in type 1 diabetes patients.

Central memory, naive, regulatory and stem cell-like memory CD4+ cells were sorted by CD45RO/CCR7/CD25/CD127/CD95/CD27. As concerns this clone: Its antigen is not identified. The DNA is omitted, as the CDR3 cannot be located on it reliably, and the CDR3 follows TCRdb's listing.

The whole isolated RNA underwent reverse transcription, so sequencing captured expressed TCRB transcripts. Clones were read by immunoSEQ multiplex PCR, and TCRdb kept only the in-frame ones, dropping some. Among about 360,000 clones listed, 10% to 15% were seen once. In germline, CDR1 is MDHEN, CDR2 SYDVKM. The CDR3 is 16 amino acids in total, end residues counted. This receptor was taken from a man between 18 and 35 years old in good health. The sample taken for sequencing was naive CD4+ T cells from blood. V gene TRBV28 combines with J gene TRBJ1-4; the table's D call TRBD1 went unverified against the DNA. Here the CDR3 reads CASSSSTGVRSEKLFF.